One and the same sample provided the 17 T cell receptor beta chains below, sequenced in a study of T cells after posttransplantation cyclophosphamide. TCRdb keeps only in-frame clones here, not all; method: immunoSEQ multiplex PCR. The repertoire has 25,000 to 30,000 clones, none seen only once; the ten largest take over 1.3%. The specimen sequenced was PBMCs. Receptors originate from a man in his fifties or sixties in good health, CMV-negative, and a related stem cell transplant donor.

This clone was observed many times. The chain joins TRBV18 to TRBJ2-6, with D unresolved. CDR3 length equals 16 residues. CDR1 KGHSH and CDR2 LQKENI come from the germline V gene. Trimming pared 3 bases from V and 0 bases from J, leaving 9 bases between. The CDR3 DNA reads TGTGCCAGCTCACCTCGTGAGATCTCTGGGGCCAACGTCCTGACTTTC. Translation gives CASSPREISGANVLTF.

This clone occurred many times. The chain is built from TRBV6-6 and TRBJ1-1; a possible D gene is TRBD1 (5 bases). The CDR3 is made up of 11 amino acids. The V and J ends lost 5 bases and 8 bases respectively, with 9 bases between them. Germline CDR1 is MNHNY and CDR2 is SVGAGI (reference sequence). As DNA, the CDR3 is TGTGCCAGCAGTATCCGACAGGAAGCTTTCTTT. Amino acid sequence: CASSIRQEAFF.

This clone was picked up many times. This chain connects TRBV7-6 to TRBJ2-5; 8 nucleotides match TRBD1. The length of the CDR3 is 17 residues. Per the germline V gene, CDR1 is SGHVS and CDR2 is FNYEAQ. J lost 4 bases, V lost 2 bases, and 12 bases had no gene match. The CDR3: CASSLYGSGGVIETQYF. The CDR3, as DNA: TGTGCCAGCAGCTTATATGGGTCAGGGGGCGTCATAGAGACCCAGTACTTC.

This clone has a count of ten or more. The CDR3 coding sequence is TGTGCCTGCGGACTAGCGGGGGTCACAGATACGCAGTATTTT. This gives the protein CACGLAGVTDTQYF. The rearrangement links TRBV30 to TRBJ2-3; 13 positions match TRBD2. The CDR3 runs 14 residues. Trimming removed 6 bases from V and 2 bases from J; junction bases left unmatched: 2. Germline V gene lookup returns CDR1 GTSNPN and CDR2 SVGIG (reference sequence).

In this sample, this clone turned up many times. The J gene is TRBJ1-4, the V gene TRBV6-6; weak D call: TRBD1 (5 bases). Trimming removed 2 bases from V and 8 bases from J, with 18 bases in between. From germline, CDR1 is MNHNY and CDR2 SVGAGI (reference sequence). The CDR3 length is 16 residues. CDR3 DNA: TGTGCCAGCAGTTACGAAGGGGCAGGGCGCACCGAAAAACTGTTTTTT. Its translation is CASSYEGAGRTEKLFF.

This clone has a count of ten or more. J is TRBJ1-5 and V is TRBV19, with TRBD1 matching over 8 bases. There are 13 residues in the CDR3. Germline V gene lookup returns CDR1 LNHDA and CDR2 SQIVND (reference sequence). V was pared by 5 bases and J by 7 bases, with 4 bases of the junction left unmatched. The CDR3 DNA follows: TGTGCCAGTAGTTTGACAGGGGAACAGCCCCAGCATTTT. Amino acid sequence: CASSLTGEQPQHF.

This clone was counted many times. The chain employs TRBV7-9 and TRBJ2-7; 7 nucleotides agree with TRBD1. V shed 4 bases and J 2 bases; nucleotides not matched to a gene: 2. The CDR3 extends over 13 amino acids. Germline CDR1 SEHNR, CDR2 FQNEAQ (reference sequence). The CDR3 DNA sequence: TGTGCCAGCAGCTACGGACAGGCCTACGAGCAGTACTTC. This sequence encodes CASSYGQAYEQYF.

This clone was found many times. The chain carries TRBV9 and TRBJ2-1; D is unclear. Per the germline V gene, CDR1 is SGDLS and CDR2 is YYNGEE. Trimming stripped 0 bases from V and 6 bases from J, with 10 bases between. The CDR3 length is 14 residues. Here the CDR3 reads CASSVGGSSNEQFF. CDR3 nucleotides: TGTGCCAGCAGCGTAGGAGGCAGCTCCAATGAGCAGTTCTTC.

This clone was seen at least ten times. J is TRBJ1-1 and V is TRBV6-5; D possibly corresponds to TRBD1 (6 bases). This CDR3 region has 13 residues. Trimming shortened V by 5 bases and J by 4 bases, and 11 bases separated the two germline ends. CDR1 and CDR2 from the germline V gene are MNHEY and SVGAGI. The CDR3 loop reads CASSNGQFTEAFF. The CDR3 bases are TGTGCCAGCAGTAACGGACAGTTCACTGAAGCTTTCTTT.

This clone was observed a handful of times. V and J are TRBV11-2 and TRBJ2-5; 8 bases match TRBD2. The trim removed 6 bases at V and 5 bases at J, leaving 11 bases unmatched. The CDR3 totals 15 residues. Germline V gives CDR1 SGHAT, CDR2 FQNNGV. The DNA of the CDR3 is TGTGCCAGCAGTCAAACCGGAAGCGGGAGCGAGACCCAGTACTTC. The encoded protein is CASSQTGSGSETQYF.

This clone was counted many times. This chain links TRBV7-8 with TRBJ2-2; D is uncertain. The CDR3 sequence is 16 residues long. The germline gives CDR1 SGHVS, CDR2 FQNEAQ. The ends were cut back, 2 bases at V and 6 bases at J, with 16 bases in the middle. The CDR3 DNA is TGTGCCAGCAGCTTAACTTCCTATTCTTTCGCCGGGGAGCTGTTTTTT. As protein: CASSLTSYSFAGELFF.

This clone was counted at least ten times. The chain uses TRBV19 and TRBJ2-7; the match to TRBD2 covers 9 bases. V lost 5 bases and J lost 2; bases outside the gene matches: 7. Germline V gene sequence: CDR1 LNHDA, CDR2 SQIVND (reference sequence). The CDR3 spans 15 residues. CDR3: CASSPQSGGPYEQYF. In DNA, the CDR3 is TGTGCCAGTAGTCCTCAGAGCGGGGGGCCCTACGAGCAGTACTTC.

This clone was counted many times. The chain combines TRBV6-5 with TRBJ1-6; D possibly corresponds to TRBD1 (6 bases). Germline assignment: CDR1 MNHEY and CDR2 SVGAGI. Trimming stripped 2 bases from V and 10 bases from J, with 15 bases between. The CDR3 covers 15 residues. Written as DNA, the CDR3 is TGTGCCAGCAGTTACCGACGGCAGGGGCGGTCACCCCTCCACTTT. Its protein product is CASSYRRQGRSPLHF.

Many counts were recorded for this clone. V and J are TRBV5-1 and TRBJ2-5; D not resolved. There are 14 residues in the CDR3. V was pared by 2 bases and J by 7 bases, with 15 bases between. CDR1 is SGHRS, CDR2 YFSETQ, per germline. The CDR3 coding sequence is TGCGCCAGCAGCTTCGTTCCGGTTCCACGGACCCAGTACTTC. Encoded protein: CASSFVPVPRTQYF.

This clone was counted at least ten times. The chain uses TRBV10-2 and TRBJ1-5, with 7 bases matching TRBD1. The germline gives CDR1 WSHSY, CDR2 SAAADI. V gave up 5 bases and J gave up 6 bases; unmatched junction bases: 10. There are 15 residues in the CDR3. CDR3 nucleotide sequence: TGCGCCAGCAGTCGACAGGGCTTAACTAGTCAGCCCCAGCATTTT. It encodes CASSRQGLTSQPQHF.

This clone was recorded at least ten times. The chain links TRBV20-1 to TRBJ2-3; D gene unclear. The ends were cut back, 5 bases at V and 2 bases at J, with 5 bases in the middle. The CDR3 consists of 11 residues. Germline CDR1 DFQATT, CDR2 SNEGSKA (reference sequence). CDR3 nucleotides: TGCAGTGCTTACAACACAGATACGCAGTATTTT. Protein: CSAYNTDTQYF.

This clone was counted ten times or more. The V and J genes are TRBV29-1 and TRBJ2-7; 9 bases are a match to TRBD2. J gave up 2 bases and V 6 bases, and 5 bases lay outside the gene matches. CDR3 length: 13 residues. Germline-derived CDR1 and CDR2 are SQVTM and ANQGSEA. CDR3 loop: CSVAGGLPYEQYF. The DNA for the CDR3 is TGCAGCGTCGCGGGGGGGCTCCCCTACGAGCAGTACTTC.